What follows are 7 T cell receptor beta chains derived from one specimen sequenced in a study of monozygotic twins with inflammatory bowel disease. TCRdb reanalyzed the 5' RACE reads, giving one entry per CDR3 protein sequence and no DNA. This listing includes 210,000 or so distinct CDR3 sequences. Material for sequencing was blood. The receptors derive from a human donor with ulcerative colitis or Crohn's disease, or a healthy co-twin of an affected twin (not recorded which).

The chain combines TRBV12-3 or TRBV12-4 with TRBJ2-5; TCRdb names TRBD1, which stays unverified in the absence of DNA. The CDR3 has 16 residues. The CDR3 sequence is CASSLSFNRGPGTQYF.

The genes are TRBV12-3 or TRBV12-4 and TRBJ1-5; with no DNA, the TCRdb D assignment of TRBD1 cannot be verified. This CDR3 is built from 14 residues. CDR3 residues: CASSSTGVNQPQHF.

V usage is TRBV28 and J usage is TRBJ2-7; the D call of TRBD1 rests on TCRdb alone, since no DNA is present to check it. The CDR3 is 12 amino acids. The germline gives CDR1 MDHEN, CDR2 SYDVKM. The chain's CDR3 is CASTAGVNEQYF. Full variable domain (missing parts from reference TRBV28 and TRBJ2-7): DVKVTQSSRYLVKRTGEKVFLECVQDMDHENMFWYRQDPGLGLRLIYFSYDVKMKEKGDIPEGYSVSREKKERFSLILESASTNQTSMYLCASTAGVNEQYFGPGTRLTVT.

The chain couples TRBV7-2 to TRBJ2-5; TCRdb returns TRBD2, unconfirmable since there is no DNA. Germline loops: CDR1 SGHTA, CDR2 FQGNSA. The CDR3 spans 15 residues. This CDR3 reads CASSLGGGAQETQYF.

This chain connects TRBV5-1 to TRBJ2-5; without DNA, the TCRdb call of TRBD1 cannot be checked. Germline CDR1 SGHRS, CDR2 YFSETQ. The length of the CDR3 is 15 residues. The chain's CDR3 is CASSLRDRGRETQYF. The full variable domain, in which reference TRBV5-1 and TRBJ2-5 provide the parts outside the CDR3, is KAGVTQTPRYLIKTRGQQVTLSCSPISGHRSVSWYQQTPGQGLQFLFEYFSETQRNKGNFPGRFSGRQFSNSRSEMNVSTLELGDSALYLCASSLRDRGRETQYFGPGTRLLVL.

This chain joins TRBV12-3 or TRBV12-4 and TRBJ2-3. CDR3 length: 12 residues. This CDR3 reads CANSLAGDTQYF.

The chain couples TRBV5-4 to TRBJ2-1; as DNA is missing, the TRBD1 call by TCRdb cannot be tested. The germline gives CDR1 SGHNT, CDR2 YYREEE (reference sequence). The CDR3 is made up of 13 amino acids. The CDR3 region is CASSLSGLDEQFF.